These 18 T cell receptor beta chains originate from one sample sequenced in a study of blood T cell repertoires in COVID-19. Sequenced by immunoSEQ multiplex PCR; TCRdb stores in-frame clones only, minus some. The data contain approximately 670,000 clones, 75% to 90% of them singletons. The sample was peripheral blood. The origin of the receptors is a woman under 30 with acute or convalescent COVID-19.

The chain is built from TRBV7-3 and TRBJ1-1; possible D gene TRBD1, 6 bases. The germline CDR1 and CDR2 sequences are SGHTA and FQGTGA. This CDR3 has 16 residues. Trimming cost V 5 bases and J 1 base, with 17 bases left between them. DNA of the CDR3: TGTGCCAGCAGCGCATCACCCGGGACACGGAACACTGAAGCTTTCTTT. Its protein is CASSASPGTRNTEAFF. Filled out from reference TRBV7-3 and TRBJ1-1, the complete variable domain reads GAGVSQTPSNKVTEKGKYVELRCDPISGHTALYWYRQSLGQGPEFLIYFQGTGAADDSGLPNDRFFAVRPEGSVSTLKIQRTERGDSAVYLCASSASPGTRNTEAFFGQGTRLTVV.

The V gene is TRBV9, the J gene TRBJ2-2; 11 bases agree with TRBD2. With V trimmed by 0 bases and J by 6 bases, 4 bases remained unmatched. The germline CDR1 and CDR2 sequences are SGDLS and YYNGEE. This CDR3 contains 16 residues. The CDR3 reads CASSVEVTSGAGELFF. The CDR3 DNA reads as TGTGCCAGCAGCGTAGAGGTGACTAGCGGGGCCGGGGAGCTGTTTTTT.

The gene calls are TRBV2 and TRBJ1-1; 8 nucleotides line up with TRBD1. CDR1 is SNHLY, CDR2 FYNNEI, per germline. The J segment lost 6 bases and the V segment lost 7 bases, leaving 7 bases of the junction unmatched. The CDR3 covers 13 residues. This CDR3 reads CASTEEDRAEAFF. The CDR3 DNA reads TGTGCCAGCACGGAGGAGGACAGGGCTGAAGCTTTCTTT.

This chain uses TRBV29-1 with TRBJ2-7; 10 nucleotides line up with TRBD1. Germline V gene lookup returns CDR1 SQVTM and CDR2 ANQGSEA. The length of the CDR3 is 15 residues. Germline trimming cut 6 bases from V and 2 bases from J; bases unmatched to any gene: 10. DNA of the CDR3: TGCAGCGTCGAGGGGGGACAGGGGCGCCCCTACGAGCAGTACTTC. Its protein product is CSVEGGQGRPYEQYF.

Turning to this clone: At the DNA level, this CDR3 is encoded by other sequences in the same sample as well. This chain uses TRBV9 with TRBJ2-2; D unclear. The CDR3 spans 13 residues. The V gene's germline CDR1 is SGDLS and CDR2 YYNGEE. V lost 3 bases to trimming and J lost 2 bases, with 5 bases between them. The CDR3 here is CASSGLNTGELFF. The CDR3 DNA follows: TGTGCCAGCAGCGGTCTTAACACCGGGGAGCTGTTTTTT.

The V call is TRBV4-2, the J call TRBJ2-3; perhaps TRBD2 as D (6 bases). V was clipped by 0 bases and J by 5 bases, with 12 bases between them. The CDR3 has 15 amino acids. CDR1 and CDR2 (germline): LGHNA, YNFKEQ. The CDR3: CASSQDAGGRDTQYF. The CDR3 DNA sequence: TGTGCCAGCAGCCAAGATGCCGGGGGACGAGATACGCAGTATTTT.

CDR3 in amino acids: CASSLWGQGGEKLFF. CDR3 nucleotides: TGTGCCAGCAGTTTATGGGGACAGGGTGGCGAAAAACTGTTTTTT. The V call is TRBV28, the J call TRBJ1-4; 9 bases are a match to TRBD1. The V gene's germline CDR1 is MDHEN and CDR2 SYDVKM. With 0 bases clipped from V and 8 bases from J, the junction kept 4 bases outside the gene matches. The CDR3 contains 15 residues.

The rearrangement joins TRBV2 to TRBJ1-2; a possible D gene is TRBD1 (5 bases). V was clipped by 4 bases and J by 0 bases, with 6 bases between them. Germline lookup yields CDR1 SNHLY and CDR2 FYNNEI. The CDR3 has 13 amino acids. The CDR3 sequence: CASSGRANYGYTF. CDR3 coding DNA: TGTGCCAGCAGTGGCAGGGCTAACTATGGCTACACCTTC.

The rearrangement links TRBV27 to TRBJ2-7; tentatively, D is TRBD1 (5 bases). Germline values: CDR1 MNHEY, CDR2 SMNVEV (reference sequence). V was trimmed by 3 bases and J by 4 bases, leaving 10 bases between them. The CDR3 is made up of 13 amino acids. CDR3 region: CASSLGPPYEQYF. For the CDR3, the DNA is TGTGCCAGCAGTTTGGGGCCCCCGTACGAGCAGTACTTC.

The chain combines TRBV5-7 with TRBJ1-4; perhaps TRBD1 as D (5 bases). TRBV5-7 is assigned to the ORF class and has an uncertain function. The V end was cut by 2 bases, the J end by 0 bases, with 11 bases between. The length of the CDR3 is 16 residues. This CDR3 reads CASSFYWGATNEKLFF. The CDR3 DNA is TGTGCCAGCAGCTTTTATTGGGGGGCAACTAATGAAAAACTGTTTTTT.

The CDR3 reads CSAMNTEAFF. The CDR3 nucleotides are TGCAGTGCCATGAACACTGAAGCTTTCTTT. J is TRBJ1-1 and V is TRBV20-1, with D unclear. Germline loops: CDR1 DFQATT, CDR2 SNEGSKA (reference sequence). CDR3 size: 10 residues. V was trimmed by 6 bases and J by 0 bases, leaving 2 bases between them.

V and J are TRBV10-3 and TRBJ2-2; 8 positions match TRBD2. This CDR3 has 15 amino acids. J lost 5 bases, V lost 6 bases, and 8 bases had no gene match. The germline gives CDR1 ENHRY, CDR2 SYGVKD. The CDR3 nucleotides are TGTGCCATCAGCTCCGGGGGGGCAGGGACCGGGGAGCTGTTTTTT. It codes for CAISSGGAGTGELFF.

The chain joins TRBV6-5 to TRBJ2-7; 7 nucleotides line up with TRBD2. This CDR3 has 14 amino acids. Trimming at V came to 7 bases and at J to 3 bases, leaving 9 bases not matched to a gene. Germline CDR1 reads MNHEY; CDR2 reads SVGAGI. As DNA, the CDR3 is TGTGCCAGCACCCGATCGGGGGGTGGCTACGAGCAGTACTTC. This translates into CASTRSGGGYEQYF.

This clone was found a few times. The chain uses TRBV5-6 and TRBJ1-1; 9 positions agree with TRBD1. Germline V lookup: CDR1 SGHDT, CDR2 YYEEEE. The CDR3 totals 15 residues. Trimming cost V 4 bases and J 1 base; bases outside gene matches: 5. The CDR3 reads CASSMGGQGNTEAFF. The CDR3 DNA reads as TGTGCCAGCAGCATGGGGGGACAGGGGAACACTGAAGCTTTCTTT.

This chain connects TRBV12-3 or TRBV12-4 to TRBJ2-7; D is perhaps TRBD1 (6 bases). The ends were cut back, 3 bases at V and 4 bases at J, with 10 bases in the middle. This CDR3 spans 13 amino acids. The CDR3 loop reads CASSFGGPYEQYF. The CDR3 region has the DNA TGTGCCAGCAGTTTTGGGGGCCCATACGAGCAGTACTTC.

The chain's CDR3 is CATSPGPYEQYF. CDR3 nucleotide sequence: TGTGCTACTAGCCCGGGGCCCTACGAGCAGTACTTC. V gene TRBV11-2 combines with J gene TRBJ2-7; D is possibly TRBD2 (6 bases). The CDR3 is 12 amino acids. Germline lookup yields CDR1 SGHAT and CDR2 FQNNGV. The whole variable domain, remainder taken from reference TRBV11-2 and TRBJ2-7, is EAGVAQSPRYKIIEKRQSVAFWCNPISGHATLYWYQQILGQGPKLLIQFQNNGVVDDSQLPKDRFSAERLKGVDSTLKIQPAKLEDSAVYLCATSPGPYEQYFGPGTRLTVT.

The chain employs TRBV19 and TRBJ1-1; tentatively, D is TRBD1 (5 bases). Germline values: CDR1 LNHDA, CDR2 SQIVND (reference sequence). V was clipped by 6 bases and J by 6 bases, with 14 bases between them. The CDR3 is made up of 13 amino acids. In DNA, the CDR3 is TGTGCCAGTAGCAGCGGGGGGTCGGCTGAAGCTTTCTTT. This gives the protein CASSSGGSAEAFF.

J is TRBJ2-7 and V is TRBV4-1; D is unclear. Germline V gene sequence: CDR1 MGHRA, CDR2 YSYEKL. V lost 0 bases and J 1 base, leaving 10 bases between the germline ends. CDR3 size: 15 residues. The CDR3 nucleotides are TGCGCCAGCAGCCAAGATCGGGTCTTATCCTACGAGCAGTACTTC. Translating gives CASSQDRVLSYEQYF.